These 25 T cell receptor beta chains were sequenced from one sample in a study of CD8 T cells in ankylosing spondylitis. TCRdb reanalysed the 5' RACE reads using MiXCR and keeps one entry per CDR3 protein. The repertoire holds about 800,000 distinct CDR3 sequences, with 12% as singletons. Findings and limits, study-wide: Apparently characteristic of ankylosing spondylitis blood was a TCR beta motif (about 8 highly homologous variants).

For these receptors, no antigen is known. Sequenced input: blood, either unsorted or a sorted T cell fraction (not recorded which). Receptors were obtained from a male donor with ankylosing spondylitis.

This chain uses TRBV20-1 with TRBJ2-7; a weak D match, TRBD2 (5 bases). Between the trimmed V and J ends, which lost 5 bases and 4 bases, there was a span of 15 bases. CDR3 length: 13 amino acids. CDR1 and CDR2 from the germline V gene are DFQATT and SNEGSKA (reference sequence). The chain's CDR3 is CSAQEAAEYEQYF. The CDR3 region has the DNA TGCAGTGCTCAAGAGGCAGCGGAATACGAGCAGTACTTC.

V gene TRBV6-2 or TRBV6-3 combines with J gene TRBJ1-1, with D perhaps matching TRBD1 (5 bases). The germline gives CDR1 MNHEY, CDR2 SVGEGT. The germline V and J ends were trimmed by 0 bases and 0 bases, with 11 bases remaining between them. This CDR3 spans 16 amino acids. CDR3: CASSYSMWGLNTEAFF. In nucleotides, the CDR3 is TGTGCCAGCAGTTACTCGATGTGGGGACTGAACACTGAAGCTTTCTTT.

This chain's CDR3 is CASSPNMNTEAFF. The CDR3 DNA reads TGCGCCAGCAGCCCAAACATGAACACTGAAGCTTTCTTT. The V call is TRBV5-1, the J call TRBJ1-1, with D unresolved. Per the germline V gene, CDR1 is SGHRS and CDR2 is YFSETQ. The V end was cut by 4 bases, the J end by 0 bases, with 7 bases between. This CDR3 is 13 amino acids long. The variable domain in full, completed from reference TRBV5-1 and TRBJ1-1, reads KAGVTQTPRYLIKTRGQQVTLSCSPISGHRSVSWYQQTPGQGLQFLFEYFSETQRNKGNFPGRFSGRQFSNSRSEMNVSTLELGDSALYLCASSPNMNTEAFFGQGTRLTVV.

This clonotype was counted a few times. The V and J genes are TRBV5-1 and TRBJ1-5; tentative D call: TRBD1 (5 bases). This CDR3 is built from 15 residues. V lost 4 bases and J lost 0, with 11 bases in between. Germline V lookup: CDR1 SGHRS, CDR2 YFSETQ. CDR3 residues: CASSKYRNSNQPQHF. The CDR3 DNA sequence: TGCGCCAGCAGCAAATACAGGAATAGCAATCAGCCCCAGCATTTT.

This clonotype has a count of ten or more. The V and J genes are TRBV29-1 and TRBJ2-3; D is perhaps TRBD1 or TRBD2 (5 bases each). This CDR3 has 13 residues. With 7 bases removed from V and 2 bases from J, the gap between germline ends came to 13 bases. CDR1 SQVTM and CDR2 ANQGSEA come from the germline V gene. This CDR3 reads CSGQRGNTDTQYF. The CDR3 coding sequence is TGCAGCGGCCAGAGGGGAAACACAGATACGCAGTATTTT.

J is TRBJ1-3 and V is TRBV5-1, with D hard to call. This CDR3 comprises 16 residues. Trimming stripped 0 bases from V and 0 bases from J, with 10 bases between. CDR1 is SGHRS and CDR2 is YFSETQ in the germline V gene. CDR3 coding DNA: TGCGCCAGCAGCTTGGCCGGTCTGACCTCTGGAAACACCATATATTTT. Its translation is CASSLAGLTSGNTIYF.

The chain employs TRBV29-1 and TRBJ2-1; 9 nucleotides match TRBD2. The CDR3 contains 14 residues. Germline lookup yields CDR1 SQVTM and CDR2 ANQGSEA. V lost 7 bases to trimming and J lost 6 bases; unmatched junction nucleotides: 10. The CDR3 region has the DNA TGCAGCGCACCCTCTAGGCGGGGGGGCAATGAGCAGTTCTTC. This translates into CSAPSRRGGNEQFF.

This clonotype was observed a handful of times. This CDR3 reads CATSDLDVWGWETQYF. As DNA, the CDR3 is TGTGCCACCAGTGATTTGGATGTATGGGGTTGGGAGACCCAGTACTTC. The gene calls are TRBV24-1 and TRBJ2-5, with D uncertain. The CDR3 length is 16 residues. Germline V CDR1 and CDR2: KGHDR, SFDVKD. Trimming removed 0 bases from V and 5 bases from J, with 15 bases in between.

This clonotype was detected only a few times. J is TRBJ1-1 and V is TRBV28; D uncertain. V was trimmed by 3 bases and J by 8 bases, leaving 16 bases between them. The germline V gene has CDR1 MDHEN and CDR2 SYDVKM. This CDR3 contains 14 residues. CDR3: CASSFKSPKQEAFF. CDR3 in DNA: TGTGCCAGCAGTTTTAAATCCCCCAAGCAAGAAGCTTTCTTT. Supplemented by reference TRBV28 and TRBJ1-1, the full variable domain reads DVKVTQSSRYLVKRTGEKVFLECVQDMDHENMFWYRQDPGLGLRLIYFSYDVKMKEKGDIPEGYSVSREKKERFSLILESASTNQTSMYLCASSFKSPKQEAFFGQGTRLTVV.

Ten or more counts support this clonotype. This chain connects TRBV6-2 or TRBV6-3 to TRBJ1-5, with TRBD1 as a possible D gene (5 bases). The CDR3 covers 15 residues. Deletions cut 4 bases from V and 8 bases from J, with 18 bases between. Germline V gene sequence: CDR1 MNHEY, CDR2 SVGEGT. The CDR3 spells CASSSTGTPREPQHF. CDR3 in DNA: TGTGCCAGCAGTTCGACCGGGACGCCAAGGGAGCCCCAGCATTTT.

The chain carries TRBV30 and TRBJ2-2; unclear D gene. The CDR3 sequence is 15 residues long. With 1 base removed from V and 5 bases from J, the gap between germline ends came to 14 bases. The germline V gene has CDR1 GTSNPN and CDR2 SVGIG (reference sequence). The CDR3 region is CAWSDDHLGTGELFF. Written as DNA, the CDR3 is TGTGCCTGGAGTGACGACCACCTCGGTACCGGGGAGCTGTTTTTT.

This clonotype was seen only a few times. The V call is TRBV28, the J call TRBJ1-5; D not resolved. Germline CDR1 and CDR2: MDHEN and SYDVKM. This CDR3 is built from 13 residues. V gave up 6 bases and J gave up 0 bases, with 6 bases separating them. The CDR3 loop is CASRWSSNQPQHF. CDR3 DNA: TGTGCCAGCAGATGGAGTAGCAATCAGCCCCAGCATTTT.

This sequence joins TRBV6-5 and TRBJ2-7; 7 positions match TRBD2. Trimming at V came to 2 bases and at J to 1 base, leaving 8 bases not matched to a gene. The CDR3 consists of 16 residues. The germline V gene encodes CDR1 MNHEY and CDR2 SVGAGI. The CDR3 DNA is TGTGCCAGCAGTTACGGGCCCGCTAGCGGTTCCTACGAGCAGTACTTC. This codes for CASSYGPASGSYEQYF.

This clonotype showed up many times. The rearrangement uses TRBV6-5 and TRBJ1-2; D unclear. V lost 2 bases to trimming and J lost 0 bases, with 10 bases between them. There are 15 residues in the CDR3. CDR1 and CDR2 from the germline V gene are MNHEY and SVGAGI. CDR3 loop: CASSYSRSPNYGYTF. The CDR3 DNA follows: TGTGCCAGCAGTTACAGTCGGAGCCCTAACTATGGCTACACCTTC.

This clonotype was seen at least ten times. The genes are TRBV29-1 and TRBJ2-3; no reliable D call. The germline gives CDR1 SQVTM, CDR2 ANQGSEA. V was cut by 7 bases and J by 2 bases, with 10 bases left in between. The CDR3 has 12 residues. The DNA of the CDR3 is TGCAGCGGCGGCGGACCCACAGATACGCAGTATTTT. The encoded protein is CSGGGPTDTQYF.

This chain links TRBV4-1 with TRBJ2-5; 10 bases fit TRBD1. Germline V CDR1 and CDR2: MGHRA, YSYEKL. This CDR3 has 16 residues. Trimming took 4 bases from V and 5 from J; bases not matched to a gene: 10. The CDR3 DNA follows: TGCGCCAGCAGCCTGAGGACAGGGGGTTTGTTGGAGACCCAGTACTTC. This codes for CASSLRTGGLLETQYF.

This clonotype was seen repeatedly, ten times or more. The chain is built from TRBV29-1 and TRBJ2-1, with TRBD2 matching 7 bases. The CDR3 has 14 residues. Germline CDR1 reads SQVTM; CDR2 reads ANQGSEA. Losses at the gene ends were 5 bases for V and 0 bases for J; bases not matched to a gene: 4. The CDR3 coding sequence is TGCAGCGTTCTTGCGGGGGTCTCCTACAATGAGCAGTTCTTC. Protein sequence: CSVLAGVSYNEQFF.

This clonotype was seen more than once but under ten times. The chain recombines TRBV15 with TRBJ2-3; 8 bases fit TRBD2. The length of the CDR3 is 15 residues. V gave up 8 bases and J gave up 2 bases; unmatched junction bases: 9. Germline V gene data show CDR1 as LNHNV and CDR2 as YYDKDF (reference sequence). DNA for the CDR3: TGTGCCACCCGCCGGACTAGCAGTTACACAGATACGCAGTATTTT. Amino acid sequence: CATRRTSSYTDTQYF.

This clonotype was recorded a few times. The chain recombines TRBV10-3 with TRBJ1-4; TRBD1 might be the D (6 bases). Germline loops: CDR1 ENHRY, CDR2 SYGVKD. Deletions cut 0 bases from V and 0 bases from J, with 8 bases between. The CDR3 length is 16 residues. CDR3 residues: CAISESDSATNEKLFF. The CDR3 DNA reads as TGTGCCATCAGTGAGTCGGACAGTGCAACTAATGAAAAACTGTTTTTT.

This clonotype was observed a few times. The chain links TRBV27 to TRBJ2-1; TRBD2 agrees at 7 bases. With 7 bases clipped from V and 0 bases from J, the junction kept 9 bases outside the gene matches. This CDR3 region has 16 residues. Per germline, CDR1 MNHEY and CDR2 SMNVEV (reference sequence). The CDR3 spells CASTLGRGSSYNEQFF. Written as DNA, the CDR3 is TGTGCCAGCACCCTCGGGCGGGGGAGCTCCTACAATGAGCAGTTCTTC.

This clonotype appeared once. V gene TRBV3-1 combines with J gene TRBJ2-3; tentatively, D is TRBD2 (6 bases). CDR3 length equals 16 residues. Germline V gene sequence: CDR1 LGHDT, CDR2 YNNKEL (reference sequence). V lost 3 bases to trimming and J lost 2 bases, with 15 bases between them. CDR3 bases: TGTGCCAGCAGCCAGCGGGCGGGGTGGGCCACAGATACGCAGTATTTT. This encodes CASSQRAGWATDTQYF.

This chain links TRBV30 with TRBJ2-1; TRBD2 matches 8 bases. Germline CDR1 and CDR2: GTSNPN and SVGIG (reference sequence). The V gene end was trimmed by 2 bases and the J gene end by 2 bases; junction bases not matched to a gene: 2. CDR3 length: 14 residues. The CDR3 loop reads CAWSKRGPYNEQFF. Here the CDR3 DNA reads TGTGCCTGGAGTAAGCGGGGGCCCTACAATGAGCAGTTCTTC.

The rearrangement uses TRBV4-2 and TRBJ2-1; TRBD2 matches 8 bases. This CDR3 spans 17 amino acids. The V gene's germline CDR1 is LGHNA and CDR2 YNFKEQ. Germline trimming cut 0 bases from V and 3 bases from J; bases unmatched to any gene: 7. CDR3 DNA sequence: TGTGCCAGCAGCCAAGAAAGCGGGGGTTACTACTACAATGAGCAGTTCTTC. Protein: CASSQESGGYYYNEQFF.

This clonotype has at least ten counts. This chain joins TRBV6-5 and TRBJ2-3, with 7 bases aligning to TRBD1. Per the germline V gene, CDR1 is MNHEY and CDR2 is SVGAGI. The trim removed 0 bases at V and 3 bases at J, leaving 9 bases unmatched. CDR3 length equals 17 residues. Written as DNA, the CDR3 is TGTGCCAGCAGTTACTCCCCGGGACAGCGAATTACAGATACGCAGTATTTT. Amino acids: CASSYSPGQRITDTQYF.

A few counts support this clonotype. The CDR3 nucleotides read TGTGCCAGCAGTTTTCAGGTGACAAGCTACGAGCAGTACTTC. Its protein product is CASSFQVTSYEQYF. The chain employs TRBV12-3 or TRBV12-4 and TRBJ2-7; D remains ambiguous. This CDR3 has 14 amino acids. The V end lost 3 bases, the J end lost 3 bases, and 12 bases lay between the germline ends.